The 17 T cell receptor beta chains listed next were all sequenced from one sample in a study of T cell repertoires in cytomegalovirus infection (dated by TCRdb to between 2017 and 2020). Their recognized antigens are unknown. Sequencing instrument: Illumina HiSeq 1500. The raw public reads went through TCRdb reprocessing: fastp at Q25, MiXCR clone calling, in-frame beta chains kept. Rows matching on CDR3 protein sequence are summarized as one entry with the most common DNA and genes. The sample records some 940,000 distinct CDR3 sequences, around 32% of which are singletons. The top ten clonotypes cover around an eighth of the sample. In the paper's terms, the treatment or condition label means: in vitro stimulation with specific CMV peptide epitopes to enrich CMV-specific T cells. Sequencing was performed on cultured CD8+ T cells from PBMCs, taken from culture after CMV antigen stimulation. Receptors were obtained from a human donor in good health (CMV status not recorded). Some clones in this sample may be carry-over from other donors' samples.

The CDR3 DNA sequence: TGTGCCAGCAGCTTAGGGGCCAAAAATCAGCCCCAGCATTTT. Translated, it gives CASSLGAKNQPQHF. V gene TRBV13 combines with J gene TRBJ1-5; the D is unclear. Germline CDR1 and CDR2: PRHDT and FYEKMQ (reference sequence). CDR3 length equals 14 residues. V was cut by 0 bases and J by 4 bases, with 7 bases left in between. The full variable domain, with the rest looked up from reference TRBV13 and TRBJ1-5, is AAGVIQSPRHLIKEKRETATLKCYPIPRHDTVYWYQQGPGQDPQFLISFYEKMQSDKGSIPDRFSAQQFSDYHSELNMSSLELGDSALYFCASSLGAKNQPQHFGDGTRLSIL.

This clonotype occurred a few times. This CDR3 is CASSGGDPPYEQYV. CDR3 DNA sequence: TGTGCCAGCAGTGGGGGGGACCCCCCCTACGAGCAGTACGTC. This chain links TRBV2 with TRBJ2-7; a weak D match, TRBD2 (6 bases). There are 14 residues in the CDR3. CDR1 and CDR2 (germline): SNHLY, FYNNEI. Between the trimmed V and J ends, which lost 4 bases and 2 bases, there was a span of 12 bases.

V gene TRBV12-5 combines with J gene TRBJ1-6; D call uncertain. CDR3 length equals 13 residues. The V end lost 2 bases, the J end lost 10 bases, and 9 bases lay between the germline ends. The V gene's germline CDR1 is LGHNT and CDR2 FRNRAP. The CDR3: CASGLSTVSPLHF. The CDR3 DNA is TGTGCTAGTGGTTTGTCAACAGTCTCACCCCTCCACTTT.

The chain uses TRBV7-9 and TRBJ2-2; D may correspond to TRBD1 or TRBD2 (5 bases each). The V end was cut by 4 bases, the J end by 5 bases, with 14 bases between. Looked up from germline, CDR1 is SEHNR and CDR2 is FQNEAQ (reference sequence). The CDR3 runs 15 residues. In DNA, the CDR3 is TGTGCCAGCAGCTCCAGGGTACGGAGGACCGGGGAGCTGTTTTTT. It encodes CASSSRVRRTGELFF.

The CDR3 DNA sequence: TGTGCCAGCAGCTTAGTTGACAGAGAGCAGTACGTC. Encoded protein: CASSLVDREQYV. V gene TRBV7-6 combines with J gene TRBJ2-7; D perhaps matches TRBD1 (5 bases). The CDR3 consists of 12 residues. Germline V gene sequence: CDR1 SGHVS, CDR2 FNYEAQ. V dropped 1 base and J dropped 7 bases, with 8 bases sitting between them.

The gene calls are TRBV7-9 and TRBJ1-1, with D unresolved. V gave up 6 bases and J gave up 5 bases, with 22 bases separating them. The CDR3 spans 16 residues. The germline gives CDR1 SEHNR, CDR2 FQNEAQ (reference sequence). CDR3 region: CASRAPAAGEGTEAFF. The CDR3 region has the DNA TGTGCCAGCAGAGCCCCCGCCGCGGGCGAAGGGACTGAAGCTTTCTTT.

V gene TRBV28 combines with J gene TRBJ2-5; D remains ambiguous. This CDR3 comprises 14 residues. Per the germline V gene, CDR1 is MDHEN and CDR2 is SYDVKM. V was cut by 5 bases and J by 2 bases, with 12 bases left in between. The CDR3 DNA reads as TGTGCCAGCAGTAGGCAGGCCTATCAAGAGACCCAGTACTTC. This translates into CASSRQAYQETQYF.

A word on this clonotype: The junction shows a germline mismatch at one end, possibly a read error. The V gene is TRBV28, the J gene TRBJ1-1; D call uncertain. The CDR3 covers 14 residues. Looked up from germline, CDR1 is MDHEN and CDR2 is SYDVKM. CDR3 in amino acids: CASSLLLDDTEAFF. Written as DNA, the CDR3 is TGTGCCAGCAGTTTATTACTGGATGACACCGAAGCTTTCTTT.

In its sample, this clonotype was seen a few times. The V and J genes are TRBV20-1 and TRBJ1-5; D ambiguous. The ends were cut back, 1 base at V and 0 bases at J, with 7 bases in the middle. The CDR3 is 14 amino acids. Germline CDR1 reads DFQATT; CDR2 reads SNEGSKA (reference sequence). CDR3 sequence reads: CSARGGYSNQPQHF. In DNA form, the CDR3 reads TGCAGTGCTAGAGGGGGATATAGCAATCAGCCCCAGCATTTT.

The chain couples TRBV6-2 or TRBV6-3 to TRBJ2-2; tentatively, D is TRBD2 (5 bases). Germline loops: CDR1 MNHEY, CDR2 SVGEGT. The CDR3 consists of 13 residues. V lost 5 bases and J lost 3, with 7 bases in between. CDR3 nucleotides: TGTGCCAGCAGTGGACTCTACACCGGGGAGCTGTTTTTT. Translation gives CASSGLYTGELFF.

V is TRBV7-9 and J is TRBJ2-7; TRBD2 matches 10 bases. V lost 5 bases, J lost 0 bases, and 16 bases stayed unmatched. There are 19 residues in the CDR3. Germline-derived CDR1 and CDR2 are SEHNR and FQNEAQ (reference sequence). The CDR3 DNA is TGTGCCAGCAGCCCAATCCTGGCTAGCGGGGGCCGGAGCTCCTACGAGCAGTACTTC. It is translated as CASSPILASGGRSSYEQYF.

The sample holds a few counts of this clonotype. The genes are TRBV6-1 and TRBJ2-2, with D maybe TRBD1 (6 bases). Germline assignment: CDR1 MNHNS and CDR2 SASEGT. The length of the CDR3 is 13 residues. V was clipped by 5 bases and J by 8 bases, with 12 bases between them. DNA of the CDR3: TGTGCCAGCAGTCCGGACAGACGGGGGGAGCTGTTTTTT. It yields the protein CASSPDRRGELFF.

The V gene is TRBV4-1, the J gene TRBJ1-3; possible D gene TRBD1, 6 bases. Trimming took 0 bases from V and 4 from J, leaving 13 bases between them. Per the germline V gene, CDR1 is MGHRA and CDR2 is YSYEKL. The CDR3 is 16 residues long. For the CDR3, the DNA is TGCGCCAGCAGCCAAGAACCGGGACAATCGGGAAACACCATATATTTT. It encodes CASSQEPGQSGNTIYF.

V gene TRBV6-2 or TRBV6-3 combines with J gene TRBJ2-3, with 7 bases that match TRBD2. CDR3 size: 13 residues. V shed 8 bases, J shed 3 bases, and the junction held 5 bases outside the gene matches. Germline V gives CDR1 MNHEY, CDR2 SVGEGT. CDR3 nucleotides: TGTGCCAGCGGAGCGGGGTTGACAGATACGCAGTATTTT. It translates to CASGAGLTDTQYF.

This clonotype was found a few times. V usage is TRBV7-6 and J usage is TRBJ2-5; tentative D call: TRBD1 (5 bases). Germline V gene data show CDR1 as SGHVS and CDR2 as FNYEAQ. The CDR3 spans 17 residues. The germline V and J ends were trimmed by 1 base and 5 bases, with 20 bases remaining between them. This CDR3 is CASSLEYVGPLGETQYF. Here the CDR3 DNA reads TGTGCCAGCAGCTTAGAGTACGTGGGGCCCCTGGGGGAGACCCAGTACTTC.

This clonotype has a count of ten or more. CDR3 nucleotides: TGTGCCAGCAGCACCGACAGGCTATCCTACAATGAGCAGTTCTTC. It codes for CASSTDRLSYNEQFF. V usage is TRBV7-9 and J usage is TRBJ2-1; the D gene is possibly TRBD1 (6 bases). The CDR3 consists of 15 residues. Deletions cut 5 bases from V and 1 base from J, with 12 bases between. Germline-derived CDR1 and CDR2 are SEHNR and FQNEAQ (reference sequence).

The chain combines TRBV4-2 with TRBJ1-1, with no clear D. Trimming stripped 2 bases from V and 5 bases from J, with 12 bases between. This CDR3 spans 14 amino acids. Germline values: CDR1 LGHNA, CDR2 YNFKEQ. CDR3 sequence (DNA): TGTGCCAGCAGCCAAATGGTCGGAGGGACTGAAGCTTTCTTT. Its protein product is CASSQMVGGTEAFF.